The 14 T cell receptor beta chains reported below all come from one sample, sequenced in a study of immune heterogeneity within non-small cell lung tumors. Template input, which was bulk tumor genomic DNA, totaled approximately 630 ng per sample. Several biopsies per primary tumor were taken during surgery, spaced as far apart as possible. Those enrolled were patients newly diagnosed with untreated non-small cell lung cancer and undergoing curative surgery. TCR beta CDR3 was amplified by multiplex PCR, first round nine to ten cycles, 32 V and 13 J primers. Each CDR3 protein is one row after TCRdb ran MiXCR on the multiplex PCR reads. Of over 10,000 distinct CDR3 sequences listed, 20% to 25% are singletons. Sequenced material: lung tumor tissue. The receptors were sampled from a man in his forties or fifties with non-small cell lung cancer.

This clonotype was picked up a small number of times. A much larger clone lies a single base off, so this may be a read error. Since the CDR3 does not end with the conserved phenylalanine or tryptophan, this likely comes from a read error. This chain uses TRBV7-6 with TRBJ1-1; no reliable D call. The CDR3 is 13 amino acids. The germline CDR1 and CDR2 sequences are SGHVS and FNYEAQ. Trimming pared 5 bases from V and 0 bases from J, leaving 7 bases between. The CDR3 reads CASSQYMNTEAFY. Here the CDR3 DNA reads TGTGCCAGCAGCCAATACATGAACACTGAAGCTTTCTAT.

This clonotype is termed medium-sized. The chain is built from TRBV30 and TRBJ1-2; no definite D call. Deletions cut 0 bases from V and 1 base from J, with 6 bases between. CDR1 is GTSNPN and CDR2 is SVGIG in the germline V gene (reference sequence). The CDR3 is 13 amino acids. CDR3 coding DNA: TGTGCCTGGAGTGTTGGGAGTAACTATGGCTACACCTTC. Its protein is CAWSVGSNYGYTF.

This clonotype was seen many times. This chain links TRBV30 with TRBJ1-5; possible D gene TRBD1, 5 bases. V gave up 2 bases and J gave up 2 bases, with 16 bases separating them. The CDR3 is 16 residues long. Germline-derived CDR1 and CDR2 are GTSNPN and SVGIG (reference sequence). The CDR3 nucleotides read TGTGCCTGGAGTAAGGACAATGCTCGGGGCAATCAGCCCCAGCATTTT. Its translation: CAWSKDNARGNQPQHF.

This clonotype was counted a few times. A read error may be the cause here, since a much bigger clone is one base away. The genes are TRBV27 and TRBJ1-2, with D tentatively TRBD1 (6 bases). V was pared by 5 bases and J by 5 bases, with 18 bases between. The germline CDR1 and CDR2 sequences are MNHEY and SMNVEV (reference sequence). The CDR3 has 15 amino acids. The DNA of the CDR3 is TGTGCCAGCAGTACCCGACCGGTACAGGGATATGGCTACACCTTC. Protein: CASSTRPVQGYGYTF.

The gene calls are TRBV11-3 and TRBJ2-3; D unresolved. CDR1 SGHNT and CDR2 YENEEA come from the germline V gene. With 4 bases removed from V and 1 base from J, the gap between germline ends came to 18 bases. CDR3 length equals 17 residues. CDR3 nucleotides: TGTGCCAGCAGCTGGGAATCGCCGTCCTGCCGCACAGATACGCAGTATTTT. This encodes CASSWESPSCRTDTQYF.

This clonotype was detected ten times or more. The rearrangement joins TRBV20-1 to TRBJ2-3; a weak D match, TRBD1 (5 bases). This CDR3 is built from 15 residues. Looked up from germline, CDR1 is DFQATT and CDR2 is SNEGSKA (reference sequence). Trimming stripped 3 bases from V and 7 bases from J, with 20 bases between. The CDR3 here is CSASQGPGYSNTQYF. In nucleotides, the CDR3 is TGCAGTGCTAGTCAGGGCCCAGGATACTCGAATACGCAGTATTTT.

The rearrangement links TRBV7-7 to TRBJ1-5; no reliable D call. The length of the CDR3 is 16 residues. V was cut by 4 bases and J by 5 bases, with 18 bases left in between. Germline V gene sequence: CDR1 SSHAT, CDR2 FNYEAQ (reference sequence). DNA of the CDR3: TGTGCCAGCAGCTCCCCTGGCATGACTGCAGATCAGCCCCAGCATTTT. Translated, it gives CASSSPGMTADQPQHF.

This clonotype was seen repeatedly, ten times or more. CDR3 sequence: CASSYGPKDTQYF. Written as DNA, the CDR3 is TGTGCCAGCAGTTACGGCCCCAAAGATACGCAGTATTTT. The V and J genes are TRBV6-1 and TRBJ2-3; D is ambiguous. V lost 5 bases, J lost 5 bases, and 11 bases lay in between. The CDR3 contains 13 residues. Germline CDR1 MNHNS, CDR2 SASEGT.

This clonotype was seen a handful of times. A much larger clonotype is one base distant, so this may be a read error. The gene calls are TRBV19 and TRBJ2-1; weak D call: TRBD2 (6 bases). Germline CDR1 reads LNHDA; CDR2 reads SQIVND (reference sequence). This CDR3 spans 13 amino acids. The CDR3 region is CASTLDYYNEQLF. CDR3 sequence (DNA): TGTGCCAGTACCCTGGACTATTACAATGAGCAGCTCTTC.

This clonotype was observed at least ten times. The rearrangement links TRBV20-1 to TRBJ2-7; D remains ambiguous. V lost 0 bases and J lost 8, with 8 bases in between. This CDR3 is 11 amino acids long. Germline CDR1 is DFQATT and CDR2 is SNEGSKA (reference sequence). CDR3 sequence (DNA): TGCAGTGCTAGAGAGGGTACCAAGCAGTACTTC. Encoded protein: CSAREGTKQYF.

To note about this clonotype: This may be a read error: a much more frequent sequence differs by one nucleotide. V is TRBV24-1 and J is TRBJ1-5; D gene ambiguous. The CDR3 consists of 13 residues. Deletions cut 9 bases from V and 4 bases from J, with 12 bases between. Germline V gene sequence: CDR1 KGHDR, CDR2 SFDVKD. The CDR3 spells CATAYSQNQPQHF. CDR3 DNA sequence: TGTGCCACCGCGTACAGCCAAAATCAGCCCCAGCATTTT.

Remarks on this clonotype: An end of the junction does not agree with germline; a read error may underlie this. The chain uses TRBV3-1 and TRBJ2-5, with unresolved D. The CDR3 has 15 residues. Germline CDR1 reads LGHDT; CDR2 reads YNNKEL (reference sequence). CDR3 in amino acids: CASTQDPGPRETQYF. CDR3 DNA: TGTGCCAGCACCCAAGATCCCGGGCCGCGGGAGACCCAGTACTTC.

This clonotype occurred once. A much larger clone lies one base from this, so it may be a read error. A read error is likely, as this CDR3 ends without the conserved phenylalanine or tryptophan. The V gene is TRBV5-1, the J gene TRBJ1-5, with D possibly being TRBD1 (5 bases). Trimming pared 3 bases from V and 4 bases from J, leaving 11 bases between. The CDR3 contains 14 residues. From germline, CDR1 is SGHRS and CDR2 YFSETQ. This CDR3 is CASSYNGGNQPQHL. CDR3 bases: TGCGCCAGCAGCTACAATGGGGGTAATCAGCCCCAGCATCTT.

This clonotype was counted only a few times. The chain uses TRBV5-8 and TRBJ1-5, with 10 nucleotides matching TRBD1. V was clipped by 4 bases and J by 9 bases; unmatched bases: 10. The germline gives CDR1 SGHTS, CDR2 YDEGEE. The CDR3 is 15 amino acids. The CDR3: CASSLSPGTGVPQHF. The CDR3, as DNA: TGTGCCAGCAGCCTTAGCCCCGGGACAGGGGTGCCCCAGCATTTT.